Listed below are T cell receptor beta chains from one sample, sequenced in a study of T cells after yellow fever vaccination. TCRdb re-called the 5' RACE reads with MiXCR, one entry per CDR3 protein. The sample shows roughly 300,000 distinct CDR3 sequences, roughly 8% of them seen only once. Sequencing used PBMCs, obtained roughly 46 days after the first yellow fever vaccination. Receptors were obtained from a man aged 18-30 years who received the YFV17D yellow fever vaccine. Each CDR3 is given with its conserved first and last residue. The D gene is left open where the match is weak. The size of a clone is reported for some rows only, either as once, few or many, or as a class for expanded clones.

j_gene: TRBJ1-5
v_gene: TRBV20-1
abundance: NA
d_gene: NA
CDR3nt: TGCAGTGCTCCCGGGGGCAATCAGCCCCAGCATTTT
CDR3aa: CSAPGGNQPQHF

j_gene: TRBJ2-3
v_gene: TRBV7-2
abundance: few
d_gene: NA
CDR3nt: TGTGCCAGCAGCTTAGTTCTCCACGGGGGTGCAGATACGCAGTATTTT
CDR3aa: CASSLVLHGGADTQYF

j_gene: TRBJ2-3
v_gene: TRBV9
abundance: NA
d_gene: TRBD1
CDR3nt: TGTGCCAGCAGCGTAGAGGACAGGGGAACAGATACGCAGTATTTT
CDR3aa: CASSVEDRGTDTQYF

j_gene: TRBJ2-7
v_gene: TRBV4-1
abundance: NA
d_gene: TRBD1
CDR3nt: TGCGCCAGCAGCCAGGACAGGGGGCGCGAAGAGCAGTACTTC
CDR3aa: CASSQDRGREEQYF

j_gene: TRBJ2-4
v_gene: TRBV28
abundance: NA
d_gene: NA
CDR3nt: TGTGCCAGCAGGTCCACAGGAGGGGTAGCCAAAAACATTCAGTACTTC
CDR3aa: CASRSTGGVAKNIQYF

j_gene: TRBJ2-5
v_gene: TRBV24-1
abundance: NA
d_gene: NA
CDR3nt: TGTGCCACCAGTGGTGTTGGGGGCTGGGAGACCCAGTACTTC
CDR3aa: CATSGVGGWETQYF

j_gene: TRBJ2-6
v_gene: TRBV25-1
abundance: NA
d_gene: NA
CDR3nt: TGTGCCAGCAGTTCCCGACTGGGGCTCGGGGCCAACGTCCTGACTTTC
CDR3aa: CASSSRLGLGANVLTF

j_gene: TRBJ2-7
v_gene: TRBV18
abundance: NA
d_gene: NA
CDR3nt: TGTGCCAGCTCACCCGGGACACCGTACGAGCAGTACTTC
CDR3aa: CASSPGTPYEQYF

j_gene: TRBJ2-1
v_gene: TRBV12-3/TRBV12-4
abundance: few
d_gene: NA
CDR3nt: NA
CDR3aa: CASSSPGVAGGIF

j_gene: TRBJ2-7
v_gene: TRBV12-3/TRBV12-4
abundance: NA
d_gene: NA
CDR3nt: TGTGCCAGCAGTAGCTCGCCGGCCCCTCAGTACTTC
CDR3aa: CASSSSPAPQYF

j_gene: TRBJ2-7
v_gene: TRBV4-1
abundance: NA
d_gene: NA
CDR3nt: TGCGCCAGCAGCCGGCAGGTCAACTACGAGCAGTACTTC
CDR3aa: CASSRQVNYEQYF

j_gene: TRBJ2-2
v_gene: TRBV19
abundance: NA
d_gene: NA
CDR3nt: TGTGCCAGTAGTATCCGAGGGGGGGGCACCGGGGAGCTGTTTTTT
CDR3aa: CASSIRGGGTGELFF

j_gene: TRBJ2-3
v_gene: TRBV19
abundance: NA
d_gene: NA
CDR3nt: TGTGCCAGTAGTACCTTTCCGGGGGGCTACACAGATACGCAGTATTTT
CDR3aa: CASSTFPGGYTDTQYF

j_gene: TRBJ2-7
v_gene: TRBV25-1
abundance: NA
d_gene: NA
CDR3nt: TGTGCCAGCAGTGAAGCTGCCAGACTCTTACCAGGCGAGCAGTACTTC
CDR3aa: CASSEAARLLPGEQYF

j_gene: TRBJ1-4
v_gene: TRBV20-1
abundance: NA
d_gene: NA
CDR3nt: TGCAGTGCTCTCCAGGGTTTGGATGAAAAACTGTTTTTT
CDR3aa: CSALQGLDEKLFF

j_gene: TRBJ1-3
v_gene: TRBV6-1
abundance: NA
d_gene: NA
CDR3nt: TGTGCCAGCAGTCCAACAGGGCTACTAAGAAACACCATATATTTT
CDR3aa: CASSPTGLLRNTIYF

j_gene: TRBJ2-3
v_gene: TRBV2
abundance: few
d_gene: NA
CDR3nt: TGTGCCAGCAGTGCTAGCTGGGCAGTAGATACGCAGTATTTT
CDR3aa: CASSASWAVDTQYF

j_gene: TRBJ2-5
v_gene: TRBV7-3
abundance: few
d_gene: TRBD1
CDR3nt: TGTGCCAGCAGCTACTACCGGGACAGGGACTTGTACCAAGAGACCCAGTACTTC
CDR3aa: CASSYYRDRDLYQETQYF

j_gene: TRBJ1-2
v_gene: TRBV4-1
abundance: few
d_gene: TRBD1
CDR3nt: TGCGCCAGCAGCCGGTATGGGGATGCCAGGACAGGGCTGAGCTACACCTTC
CDR3aa: CASSRYGDARTGLSYTF

j_gene: TRBJ2-5
v_gene: TRBV11-2
abundance: few
d_gene: NA
CDR3nt: TGTGCCAGCAGCCGAGGCTGGGAGACCCAGTACTTC
CDR3aa: CASSRGWETQYF

j_gene: TRBJ2-5
v_gene: TRBV10-3
abundance: NA
d_gene: NA
CDR3nt: TGTGCCATCTCCCCCCGGGTGGAAGAGACCCAGTACTTC
CDR3aa: CAISPRVEETQYF

j_gene: TRBJ2-1
v_gene: TRBV7-9
abundance: few
d_gene: NA
CDR3nt: TGTGCCAGCAGCGGTCACCTGGGGGATGAGCAGTTCTTC
CDR3aa: CASSGHLGDEQFF

j_gene: TRBJ1-2
v_gene: TRBV4-1
abundance: few
d_gene: NA
CDR3nt: TGCGCCAGCAGCCAGGAGTTCCGTTGGGGCGGTTGGGGCTACACCTTC
CDR3aa: CASSQEFRWGGWGYTF

j_gene: TRBJ2-3
v_gene: TRBV4-3
abundance: NA
d_gene: TRBD2
CDR3nt: TGCGCCAGCAGCCAAAACCTTCAGCGGGGGGTGAGAGATACGCAGTATTTT
CDR3aa: CASSQNLQRGVRDTQYF

j_gene: TRBJ1-1
v_gene: TRBV27
abundance: few
d_gene: NA
CDR3nt: TGTGCCAGCAGTTCCCCGACATGGAAGAACACTGAAGCTTTCTTT
CDR3aa: CASSSPTWKNTEAFF

j_gene: TRBJ1-2
v_gene: TRBV7-8
abundance: NA
d_gene: NA
CDR3nt: TGTGCCAGCAGCTTGAGGGGTGGGGAGAATGGCTACACCTTC
CDR3aa: CASSLRGGENGYTF

j_gene: TRBJ1-2
v_gene: TRBV29-1
abundance: few
d_gene: NA
CDR3nt: TGCAGCGTTATAATAGGGGAATCGGGAGGCTACACCTTC
CDR3aa: CSVIIGESGGYTF

j_gene: TRBJ1-1
v_gene: TRBV12-3/TRBV12-4
abundance: NA
d_gene: NA
CDR3nt: TGTGCCAGCATTTCACCTCTCGTTCGCCAGGGGCTTACTGAAGCTTTCTTT
CDR3aa: CASISPLVRQGLTEAFF

j_gene: TRBJ2-3
v_gene: TRBV5-1
abundance: many
d_gene: NA
CDR3nt: TGCGCCAGCAGCGGTGGGGGGAGCACAGATACGCAGTATTTT
CDR3aa: CASSGGGSTDTQYF

j_gene: TRBJ1-4
v_gene: TRBV2
abundance: NA
d_gene: TRBD1
CDR3nt: TGTGCCAGCAGGGACAGGACAGGGCAAGAAAAACTGTTTTTT
CDR3aa: CASRDRTGQEKLFF

j_gene: TRBJ2-1
v_gene: TRBV12-3/TRBV12-4
abundance: NA
d_gene: NA
CDR3nt: TGTGCCAGCACCTTGGTGTTCAATGAGCAGTTCTTC
CDR3aa: CASTLVFNEQFF

j_gene: TRBJ1-1
v_gene: TRBV19
abundance: NA
d_gene: NA
CDR3nt: TGTGCCAGTAACTCGAGGAGGGAAACTGAAGCTTTCTTT
CDR3aa: CASNSRRETEAFF

j_gene: TRBJ2-1
v_gene: TRBV4-2
abundance: few
d_gene: TRBD2
CDR3nt: TGTGCCAGCAGCCAAATATTCGCTAGCGGGAACAATGAGCAGTTCTTC
CDR3aa: CASSQIFASGNNEQFF

j_gene: TRBJ1-4
v_gene: TRBV9
abundance: few
d_gene: NA
CDR3nt: TGTGCCAGCAGCCCGGGCGATTCTAATGAAAAACTGTTTTTT
CDR3aa: CASSPGDSNEKLFF

j_gene: TRBJ1-3
v_gene: TRBV14
abundance: few
d_gene: TRBD1
CDR3nt: TGTGCCAGCAGCCCGTTGGGACAGAACTCTGGAAACACCATATATTTT
CDR3aa: CASSPLGQNSGNTIYF

j_gene: TRBJ2-5
v_gene: TRBV6-1
abundance: many
d_gene: TRBD2
CDR3nt: TGTGCCAGCAGTGCCCTAGGACGGGGGGGCCAAGAGACCCAGTACTTC
CDR3aa: CASSALGRGGQETQYF

j_gene: TRBJ1-1
v_gene: TRBV6-5
abundance: NA
d_gene: NA
CDR3nt: TGTGCCAGCAGGGAAACGGGTGAAGCTTTCTTT
CDR3aa: CASRETGEAFF

j_gene: TRBJ2-3
v_gene: TRBV29-1
abundance: few
d_gene: NA
CDR3nt: TGCAGCTCCCAGGGTCAGATGGGAGATACGCAGTATTTT
CDR3aa: CSSQGQMGDTQYF

j_gene: TRBJ2-7
v_gene: TRBV6-1
abundance: NA
d_gene: TRBD2
CDR3nt: TGTGCCAGCAACCCAGCGGGGGCCTACGAGCAGTACTTC
CDR3aa: CASNPAGAYEQYF

j_gene: TRBJ2-1
v_gene: TRBV7-9
abundance: many
d_gene: TRBD1
CDR3nt: TGTGCCAGCAGCCCCCGACAGGGTGGGATGGGCAATGAGCAGTTCTTC
CDR3aa: CASSPRQGGMGNEQFF

j_gene: TRBJ1-1
v_gene: TRBV10-3
abundance: few
d_gene: NA
CDR3nt: TGTGCCATCAGTTCTCTGGAGACTGCGAACACTGAAGCTTTCTTT
CDR3aa: CAISSLETANTEAFF

j_gene: TRBJ2-1
v_gene: TRBV4-3
abundance: NA
d_gene: NA
CDR3nt: TGCGCCAGCAGCCCCCGCCGAGCGTTTGAGCAGTTCTTC
CDR3aa: CASSPRRAFEQFF